This is a list of T cell receptor beta chains from one sample in a study of cytomegalovirus exposure and HLA in healthy donors. Measured with immunoSEQ multiplex PCR; TCRdb has only the in-frame clones, and not every one. The repertoire holds 150,000 to 200,000 clones, around three quarters seen once, with 1.9% in the top ten. Sequencing was done on a sample of PBMCs. These receptors came from a young man in good health and CMV-seronegative. CDR3s include the opening cysteine and the closing phenylalanine or tryptophan. The D gene is left open where the match is weak. Clone size, where shown, is once, few, many, or a class for clones that have expanded.

d_gene: TRBD2; v_gene: TRBV11-2; j_gene: TRBJ2-2; abundance: -; CDR3aa: CASSLVSGSGTGELFF; CDR3nt: TGTGCCAGCAGCTTAGTTAGCGGGAGTGGCACCGGGGAGCTGTTTTTT
d_gene: -; v_gene: TRBV5-1; j_gene: TRBJ2-7; abundance: -; CDR3aa: CASSKYSSYEQYF; CDR3nt: TGCGCCAGCAGCAAGTATAGCTCCTACGAGCAGTACTTC
d_gene: TRBD1; v_gene: TRBV12-5; j_gene: TRBJ2-1; abundance: -; CDR3aa: CASGLGQGVNNEQFF; CDR3nt: TGTGCTAGTGGTTTGGGACAGGGTGTTAACAATGAGCAGTTCTTC
d_gene: -; v_gene: TRBV4-1; j_gene: TRBJ1-2; abundance: -; CDR3aa: CASSQGPGMNYGYPF; CDR3nt: TGCGCCAGCAGCCAAGGACCAGGGATGAACTATGGCTACCCCTTC
d_gene: TRBD2; v_gene: TRBV5-1; j_gene: TRBJ2-1; abundance: -; CDR3aa: CASSLERLAGNNEQFF; CDR3nt: TGCGCCAGCAGCTTGGAAAGACTAGCGGGTAACAATGAGCAGTTCTTC
d_gene: -; v_gene: TRBV6-5; j_gene: TRBJ2-1; abundance: -; CDR3aa: CASSLRQALSYNEQFF; CDR3nt: TGTGCCAGCAGTTTAAGACAGGCATTATCCTACAATGAGCAGTTCTTC
d_gene: -; v_gene: TRBV5-1; j_gene: TRBJ1-1; abundance: -; CDR3aa: CASSEVYPSSPATEAFF; CDR3nt: TGCGCCAGCAGCGAGGTCTACCCCAGCTCCCCGGCAACTGAAGCTTTCTTT
d_gene: -; v_gene: TRBV6-1; j_gene: TRBJ1-2; abundance: -; CDR3aa: CASIGLHRNYGYTF; CDR3nt: TGTGCCAGCATTGGACTGCACCGAAACTATGGCTACACCTTC
d_gene: TRBD1; v_gene: TRBV25-1; j_gene: TRBJ1-5; abundance: -; CDR3aa: CASSGTGSNQPQHF; CDR3nt: TGTGCCAGCAGTGGGACAGGGAGCAATCAGCCCCAGCATTTT
d_gene: -; v_gene: TRBV9; j_gene: TRBJ1-6; abundance: -; CDR3aa: CASSVVGGRSPLHF; CDR3nt: TGTGCCAGCAGCGTAGTCGGGGGTAGATCACCCCTCCACTTT
d_gene: TRBD2; v_gene: TRBV27; j_gene: TRBJ2-4; abundance: -; CDR3aa: CASSFIGLAGVDKNIQYF; CDR3nt: TGTGCCAGCAGTTTTATAGGACTAGCGGGAGTTGACAAAAACATTCAGTACTTC
d_gene: TRBD1; v_gene: TRBV5-6; j_gene: TRBJ1-5; abundance: -; CDR3aa: CASSHAGTGVEPQHF; CDR3nt: TGTGCCAGCAGTCACGCCGGGACAGGGGTAGAGCCCCAGCATTTT
d_gene: -; v_gene: TRBV29-1; j_gene: TRBJ1-1; abundance: once; CDR3aa: CSVDYREVRTEAFF; CDR3nt: TGCAGCGTTGATTACAGGGAAGTCAGGACTGAAGCCTTCTTT
d_gene: TRBD2; v_gene: TRBV6-5; j_gene: TRBJ2-1; abundance: few; CDR3aa: CASSYESGGPNEQFF; CDR3nt: TGTGCCAGCAGTTACGAGTCGGGAGGTCCGAATGAGCAGTTCTTC
d_gene: -; v_gene: TRBV9; j_gene: TRBJ1-2; abundance: -; CDR3aa: CASRRRGDYGYTF; CDR3nt: TGTGCCAGCAGGCGCAGGGGCGACTATGGCTACACCTTC
d_gene: TRBD1; v_gene: TRBV28; j_gene: TRBJ1-5; abundance: -; CDR3aa: CASSSGTGGTGRPQHF; CDR3nt: TGTGCCAGCAGTTCCGGGACAGGGGGGACAGGGAGGCCCCAGCATTTT
d_gene: TRBD2; v_gene: TRBV7-9; j_gene: TRBJ2-1; abundance: -; CDR3aa: CASSWGLLRHFDNEQFF; CDR3nt: TGTGCCAGCAGCTGGGGACTACTCCGTCATTTTGACAATGAGCAGTTCTTC
d_gene: -; v_gene: TRBV7-9; j_gene: TRBJ2-5; abundance: once; CDR3aa: CASSPQETQYF; CDR3nt: TGTGCCAGCAGCCCTCAAGAGACCCAGTACTTC
d_gene: TRBD2; v_gene: TRBV9; j_gene: TRBJ2-2; abundance: -; CDR3aa: CASSWTSGGYTGELFF; CDR3nt: TGTGCCAGCAGTTGGACTAGCGGAGGATACACCGGGGAGCTGTTTTTT
d_gene: TRBD1; v_gene: TRBV9; j_gene: TRBJ2-2; abundance: once; CDR3aa: CASSAAGGAKTGELFF; CDR3nt: TGTGCCAGCAGCGCTGCAGGGGGCGCGAAAACCGGGGAGCTGTTTTTT
d_gene: -; v_gene: TRBV5-1; j_gene: TRBJ1-3; abundance: -; CDR3aa: CASSLVDSRAGNTIYF; CDR3nt: TGCGCCAGCAGCTTGGTAGACAGCCGGGCTGGAAACACCATATATTTT
d_gene: -; v_gene: TRBV6-5; j_gene: TRBJ2-1; abundance: -; CDR3aa: CASSRGNEQFF; CDR3nt: TGTGCCAGCAGTAGGGGCAATGAGCAGTTCTTC
d_gene: -; v_gene: TRBV28; j_gene: TRBJ2-1; abundance: -; CDR3aa: CASSTKNEQFF; CDR3nt: TGTGCCAGCAGTACAAAGAATGAGCAGTTCTTC
d_gene: -; v_gene: TRBV29-1; j_gene: TRBJ2-1; abundance: -; CDR3aa: CTILVSNTLGGGQFF; CDR3nt: TGCACCATCCTTGTCTCAAATACTCTGGGGGGTGGTCAGTTCTTC
d_gene: -; v_gene: TRBV6-1; j_gene: TRBJ2-5; abundance: once; CDR3aa: CASSGDLQETQYF; CDR3nt: TGTGCCAGCAGTGGAGACTTGCAAGAGACCCAGTACTTC
d_gene: TRBD1; v_gene: TRBV29-1; j_gene: TRBJ1-2; abundance: -; CDR3aa: CSVETGNYGYTF; CDR3nt: TGCAGCGTCGAGACAGGGAACTATGGCTACACCTTC
d_gene: TRBD2; v_gene: TRBV18; j_gene: TRBJ2-3; abundance: -; CDR3aa: CASSPTSGRGTDTQYF; CDR3nt: TGTGCCAGCTCACCAACTAGCGGGAGAGGTACAGATACGCAGTATTTT
d_gene: -; v_gene: TRBV28; j_gene: TRBJ1-4; abundance: -; CDR3aa: CASTGAGGLLNEKLFF; CDR3nt: TGTGCCAGCACGGGAGCCGGGGGACTACTTAATGAAAAACTGTTTTTT
d_gene: TRBD2; v_gene: TRBV11-3; j_gene: TRBJ2-1; abundance: -; CDR3aa: CASSSRLAGGSNEQFF; CDR3nt: TGTGCCAGCAGCTCCAGGCTAGCGGGAGGATCTAATGAGCAGTTCTTC
d_gene: TRBD1; v_gene: TRBV5-4; j_gene: TRBJ2-7; abundance: -; CDR3aa: CASSLWDRAYEQYF; CDR3nt: TGTGCCAGCAGCTTGTGGGACAGGGCCTACGAGCAGTACTTC
d_gene: -; v_gene: TRBV2; j_gene: TRBJ1-4; abundance: -; CDR3aa: CASSEGIGQPFNEKLFF; CDR3nt: TGTGCCAGCAGTGAAGGAATTGGGCAGCCATTCAATGAAAAACTGTTTTTT